This T cell receptor beta chain was documented in a study of T-cell reconstitution after alpha-beta-depleted transplantation in children. For TCRbeta, the library was prepared with unique molecular identifiers. A single record per CDR3 protein comes from TCRdb applying MiXCR to the PCR reads. The table lists some 300,000 distinct CDR3 sequences, 10% of them singletons. Deletions cut 4 bases from V and 0 bases from J, with 9 bases between. The CDR3 sequence is 15 residues long. Per germline, CDR1 SEHNR and CDR2 FQNEAQ (reference sequence). This clonotype was obtained from a human donor who donated a stem cell graft to a child with acute lymphoblastic leukemia. Sequenced material: PBMCs from the stem cell graft donor, taken from the stem cell graft. The rearrangement uses TRBV7-9 and TRBJ2-2; D might be TRBD1 (6 bases). The CDR3 DNA is TGTGCCAGCAGCTACAGGGTTCCGAACACCGGGGAGCTGTTTTTT. Its protein product is CASSYRVPNTGELFF.